A selection of T cell receptor beta chains follows, all from one sample in a study of blood T cell repertoires in COVID-19. TCRdb's copy holds only in-frame clones and misses some; the assay was immunoSEQ multiplex PCR. The sample has roughly 150,000 clones, roughly 84% seen once. The sample taken for sequencing was PBMCs or T cells enriched from blood (not recorded which). The receptors originated from a man between 65 and 85 years old who had been exposed to COVID-19. CDR3s include the opening cysteine and the closing phenylalanine or tryptophan. The D gene is left open where the match is weak. Size values are once, few and many counts, or a class for expanded clones, and some rows have none.

-,TRBJ2-7,13,-,TRBV6-6,TGTGCCAGCAGCGCCCTGGAGGGGTACGAGCAGTACTTC,CASSALEGYEQYF
-,TRBJ1-6,16,-,TRBV21-1,TGTGCCAGCAGCCCCGGAATGGGACAGCCTCATTCACCCCTCCACTTT,CASSPGMGQPHSPLHF
few,TRBJ1-2,13,TRBD1,TRBV9,TGTGCCAGCAGCGCACCAGGGGGCTGGGGCTACACCTTC,CASSAPGGWGYTF
-,TRBJ1-6,12,-,TRBV30,TGTGCCTGGAGTGTCAACTATTCACCCCTCCACTTT,CAWSVNYSPLHF
-,TRBJ2-7,16,TRBD2,TRBV27,TGTGCCAGCAGTTTCTACCCCAGGGCGGGAGACTACGAGCAGTACTTC,CASSFYPRAGDYEQYF
-,TRBJ1-2,13,TRBD1,TRBV30,TGTGCCTGGGCACCGGGACAGCCCTATGGCTACACCTTC,CAWAPGQPYGYTF
-,TRBJ1-2,16,-,TRBV28,TGTGCCAGCAGCCCCCGTAGGGGGGGGCAGAACTATGGCTACACCTTC,CASSPRRGGQNYGYTF
-,TRBJ1-6,14,-,TRBV19,TGTGCCAGTAGTATCGGGGTACCAGGATCACCCCTCCACTTT,CASSIGVPGSPLHF
-,TRBJ2-4,15,TRBD2,TRBV11-2,TGTGCCAGCAGCTTAGGTCCTGGACTAGCGAACATTCAGTACTTC,CASSLGPGLANIQYF
-,TRBJ1-3,16,-,TRBV9,TGTGCCAGCAGCGTCCGGGAGACTATCTCTGGAAACACCATATATTTT,CASSVRETISGNTIYF
-,TRBJ1-4,15,TRBD1,TRBV11-2,TGTGCCAGCAGCTTAACAGGGGGAACTAATGAAAAACTGTTTTTT,CASSLTGGTNEKLFF
-,TRBJ1-1,14,-,TRBV7-2,TGTGCCAGCAGCTTGGGGCAGGGATACACTGAAGCTTTCTTT,CASSLGQGYTEAFF
few,TRBJ1-4,16,TRBD1,TRBV6-1,TGTGCCAGCAGTGAAGTCCCGGGACAGGGTAATGAAAAACTGTTTTTT,CASSEVPGQGNEKLFF
-,TRBJ1-5,14,-,TRBV27,TGTGCCAGCAGCGTCCAGGGGCCCAATCAGCCCCAGCATTTT,CASSVQGPNQPQHF
few,TRBJ1-4,14,-,TRBV2,TGTGCCAGCAAGTTCCAACCGACAAATGAAAAACTGTTTTTT,CASKFQPTNEKLFF
once,TRBJ2-2,16,-,TRBV7-9,TGTGCCAGCAGCCCCGTGAGAGGGTTGAACACCGGGGAGCTGTTTTTT,CASSPVRGLNTGELFF
-,TRBJ2-1,14,TRBD1,TRBV11-2,TGTGCCAGCAGCTCGGACAGGGCCTACAATGAGCAGTTCTTC,CASSSDRAYNEQFF
-,TRBJ1-1,13,-,TRBV28,TGTGCCAGCAGTTCGGGCGGGATATATGAAGCTTTCTTT,CASSSGGIYEAFF
once,TRBJ2-1,15,TRBD2,TRBV2,TGTGCCAGCAGTGAAAGGAGCGGGAGGAACGGTGAGCAGTTCTTC,CASSERSGRNGEQFF
-,TRBJ1-3,15,-,TRBV19,TGTGCCAGTAGTATGGGGGGGCACATCGGAAACACCATATATTTT,CASSMGGHIGNTIYF
-,TRBJ2-5,11,TRBD2,TRBV7-9,TGTGCTAGCGGGAAGGGGGAGACCCAGTACTTC,CASGKGETQYF
-,TRBJ1-2,11,-,TRBV25-1,TGTGCCAGCAGCTGGGGACTTGGCTACACCTTC,CASSWGLGYTF
once,TRBJ2-4,16,TRBD2,TRBV28,TGTGCCAGCACCCCCCGGACTAGCGGAGCCAAAAACATTCAGTACTTC,CASTPRTSGAKNIQYF
-,TRBJ1-6,15,TRBD1,TRBV5-1,TGCGCCAGCAGTACCGACAGGGCGGAGGGTTCACCCCTCCACTTT,CASSTDRAEGSPLHF
once,TRBJ1-2,16,-,TRBV28,TGTGCCAGCAGTTTTGGGTCTCGGGGAGGTGGGGATGGCTACACCTTC,CASSFGSRGGGDGYTF
-,TRBJ1-5,18,-,TRBV7-2,TGTGCCAGCAGCTTACCTGAACAGGTCGTTTGGTGGAATCAGCCCCAGCATTTT,CASSLPEQVVWWNQPQHF
-,TRBJ1-3,15,-,TRBV7-9,TGTGCCAGCAGCTTAGGGCGGACTTCTGGAAACACCATATATTTT,CASSLGRTSGNTIYF
-,TRBJ1-4,16,-,TRBV7-2,TGTGCCAGCAGCCCAGCGGGAGTCGGGGTTCGCGAAAAACTGTTTTTT,CASSPAGVGVREKLFF
-,TRBJ2-5,18,TRBD2,TRBV7-6,TGTGCCAGCAGCTCAGAGGGCCGAACTAGCGGGTTTCAAGAGACCCAGTACTTC,CASSSEGRTSGFQETQYF
-,TRBJ2-1,16,-,TRBV5-1,TGCGCCAGCAGCGCCCAGGGGAGAGCCTCCTACAATGAGCAGTTCTTC,CASSAQGRASYNEQFF
-,TRBJ1-4,15,-,TRBV7-9,TGTGCCAGCAGCTTAGACGGTGTGACTAATGAAAAACTGTTTTTT,CASSLDGVTNEKLFF
-,TRBJ1-1,14,-,TRBV5-1,TGCGCCAGCCGCGGCGGGGGGACGAACACTGAAGCTTTCTTT,CASRGGGTNTEAFF
-,TRBJ2-7,18,TRBD2,TRBV7-8,TGTGCCAGCAGCTCACGATGGGGACTAGCGGGGAGCTCCTACGAGCAGTACTTC,CASSSRWGLAGSSYEQYF
-,TRBJ2-7,11,-,TRBV3-1/TRBV3-2,TGTGCCAGCAGCCAAGCGGGGAAGCAGTACTTC,CASSQAGKQYF
-,TRBJ1-2,14,-,TRBV6-5,TGTGCCTCATATGGTGGGGGGGGATCCCCTGGCTACACCTTC,CASYGGGGSPGYTF
-,TRBJ1-1,15,TRBD1,TRBV3-1/TRBV3-2,TGTGCCAGCAGCCCGGGGACAGGGTGGGGAACTGAAGCTTTCTTT,CASSPGTGWGTEAFF
-,TRBJ1-6,15,-,TRBV6-5,TGTGCCAGCAGTTACTCGGTCAGGGGCGATTCACCCCTCCACTTT,CASSYSVRGDSPLHF
-,TRBJ1-2,13,TRBD1,TRBV5-6,TGTGCCAGCAGGGATACAGGGGGGCCTGGCTACACCTTC,CASRDTGGPGYTF
once,TRBJ2-1,12,-,TRBV5-6,TGTGCCAGCAGCCCCAAGGGAGGAGAGCAGTTCTTC,CASSPKGGEQFF
once,TRBJ1-4,15,TRBD1,TRBV18,TGTGCCAGCTCACCGAGGGACAGGGAAAATGAAAAACTGTTTTTT,CASSPRDRENEKLFF
-,TRBJ2-7,15,TRBD2,TRBV5-1,TGCGCCAGCAGCTTACTAGCGGGAGAGACCTACGAGCAGTACTTC,CASSLLAGETYEQYF
-,TRBJ1-1,15,-,TRBV19,TGTGCCAGTAGTACCCCGACAGATCGATGGACTGAAGCTTTCTTT,CASSTPTDRWTEAFF
few,TRBJ2-3,18,TRBD2,TRBV6-2/TRBV6-3,TGTGCCAGCAGTTACGAGGCTAGCGGGGGGGCCTCTACGGATACGCAGTATTTT,CASSYEASGGASTDTQYF
-,TRBJ1-5,16,-,TRBV18,TGTGCCAGCTCATCAGGGGCAGGGCCTAGCAATCAGCCCCAGCATTTT,CASSSGAGPSNQPQHF
-,TRBJ1-1,11,-,TRBV29-1,TGCAGCGTTCAGAGACATTCTGAAGCTTTCTTT,CSVQRHSEAFF
few,TRBJ1-2,14,TRBD1,TRBV7-2,TGTGCCAGCAGCTCGAGACAGGGGTCAGTCGGCTACACCTTC,CASSSRQGSVGYTF
-,TRBJ2-7,16,TRBD2,TRBV6-2/TRBV6-3,TGTGCCAGCAGTTACGGGCCGGGACTAGCGGGAAACGAGCAGTACTTC,CASSYGPGLAGNEQYF
-,TRBJ1-2,14,-,TRBV5-5,TGTGCCAGCAGCTTAGATCAGGGTAACTATGGCTACACCTTC,CASSLDQGNYGYTF